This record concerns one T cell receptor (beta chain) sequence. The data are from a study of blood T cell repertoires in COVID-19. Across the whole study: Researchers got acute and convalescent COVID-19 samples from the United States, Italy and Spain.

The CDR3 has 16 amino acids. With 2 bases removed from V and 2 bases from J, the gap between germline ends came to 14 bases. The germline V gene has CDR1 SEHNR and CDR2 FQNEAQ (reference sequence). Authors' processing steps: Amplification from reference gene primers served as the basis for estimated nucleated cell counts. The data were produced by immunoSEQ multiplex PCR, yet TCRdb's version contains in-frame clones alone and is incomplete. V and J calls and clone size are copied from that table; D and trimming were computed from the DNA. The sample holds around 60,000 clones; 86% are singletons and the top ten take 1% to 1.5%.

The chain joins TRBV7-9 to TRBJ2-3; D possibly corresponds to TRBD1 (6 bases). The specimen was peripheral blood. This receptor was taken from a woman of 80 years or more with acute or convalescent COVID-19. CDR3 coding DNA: TGTGCCAGCAGCTTAAGGCAGGGGCTATACACAGATACGCAGTATTTT. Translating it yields CASSLRQGLYTDTQYF.